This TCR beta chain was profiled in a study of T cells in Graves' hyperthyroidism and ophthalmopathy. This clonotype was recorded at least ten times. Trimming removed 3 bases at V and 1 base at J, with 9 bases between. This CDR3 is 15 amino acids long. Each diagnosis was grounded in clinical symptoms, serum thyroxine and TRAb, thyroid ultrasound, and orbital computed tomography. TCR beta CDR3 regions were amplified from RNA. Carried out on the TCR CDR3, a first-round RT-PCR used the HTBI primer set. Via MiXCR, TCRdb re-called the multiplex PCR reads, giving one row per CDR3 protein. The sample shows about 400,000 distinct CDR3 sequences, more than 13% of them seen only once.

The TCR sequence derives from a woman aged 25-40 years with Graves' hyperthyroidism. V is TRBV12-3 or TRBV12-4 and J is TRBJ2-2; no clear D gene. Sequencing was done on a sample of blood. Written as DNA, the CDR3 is TGTGCCAGCAGTTTCTTAGAGATGAACACCGGGGAGCTGTTTTTT. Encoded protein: CASSFLEMNTGELFF.